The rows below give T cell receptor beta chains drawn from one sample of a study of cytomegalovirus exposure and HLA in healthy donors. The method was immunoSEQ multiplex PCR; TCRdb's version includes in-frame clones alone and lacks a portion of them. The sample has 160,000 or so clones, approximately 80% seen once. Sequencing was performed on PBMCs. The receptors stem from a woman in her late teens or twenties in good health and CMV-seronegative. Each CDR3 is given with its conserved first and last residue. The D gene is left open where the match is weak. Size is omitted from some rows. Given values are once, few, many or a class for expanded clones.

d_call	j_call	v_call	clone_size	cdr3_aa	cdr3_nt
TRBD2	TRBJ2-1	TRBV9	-	CASSIGLAGASQEQFF	TGTGCCAGCAGCATCGGACTAGCGGGGGCTTCTCAGGAGCAGTTCTTC
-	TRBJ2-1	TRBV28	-	CASSDRTIEDNEQFF	TGTGCCAGCAGTGACAGGACAATTGAGGACAATGAGCAGTTCTTC
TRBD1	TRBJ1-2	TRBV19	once	CASSGPRDRGLFSNYGYTF	TGTGCCAGTAGTGGTCCCCGGGACAGGGGCCTCTTCTCAAACTATGGCTACACCTTC
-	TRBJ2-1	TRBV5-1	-	CASSKTGPSYNEQFF	TGCGCCAGCAGCAAGACAGGTCCCTCCTACAATGAGCAGTTCTTC
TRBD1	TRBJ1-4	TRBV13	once	CASSGDRDSNEKLFF	TGTGCCAGCAGCGGGGACAGGGACTCTAATGAAAAACTGTTTTTT
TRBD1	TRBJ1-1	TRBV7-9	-	CASSPRDSRTEAFF	TGTGCCAGCAGCCCCCGGGACAGCCGAACTGAAGCTTTCTTT
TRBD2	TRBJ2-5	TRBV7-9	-	CASSLAGTSKETQYF	TGTGCCAGCAGCTTAGCCGGGACTAGTAAAGAGACCCAGTACTTC
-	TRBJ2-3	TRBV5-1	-	CASSLAGGTDTQYF	TGCGCCAGCAGCTTGGCGGGGGGCACAGATACGCAGTATTTT
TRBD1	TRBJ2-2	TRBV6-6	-	CASSTTGRNTGELFF	TGTGCCAGCAGTACGACAGGGAGGAACACCGGGGAGCTGTTTTTT
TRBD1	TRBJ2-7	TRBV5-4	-	CASSLDTWTGAYEQYF	TGTGCCAGCAGCTTGGATACTTGGACAGGGGCCTACGAGCAGTACTTC
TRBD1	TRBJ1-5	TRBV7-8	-	CASSLDRHSNQPQHF	TGTGCCAGCAGCTTGGACAGGCATAGCAATCAGCCCCAGCATTTT
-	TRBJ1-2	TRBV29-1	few	CSVEGVANYGYTF	TGCAGCGTTGAAGGTGTAGCTAACTATGGCTACACCTTC